This T cell receptor beta chain was recovered during a study of blood T cell repertoires in COVID-19. Overall study context: Sources were T cells, B-cell-depleted T cells, or PBMCs; the material itself was cDNA or gDNA.

Sequencing used immunoSEQ multiplex PCR; TCRdb keeps in-frame clones, though not all of them. The table lists 350,000 to 500,000 clones, 70% to 90% of them singletons, with 1.2% to 1.5% in the top ten. CDR3 length: 15 residues. Losses at the gene ends were 4 bases for V and 3 bases for J; bases not matched to a gene: 5. In germline, CDR1 is SEHNR, CDR2 FQNEAQ (reference sequence). The study recruited exposed participants who had met a COVID-19 case within 2 weeks before entry. V gene TRBV7-9 combines with J gene TRBJ1-4, with 7 bases lining up with TRBD1. Specimen: PBMCs or T cells enriched from blood (not recorded which). The origin of this receptor is a woman under 30 who had been exposed to COVID-19. This chain's CDR3 is CASSSGQDSNEKLFF. The CDR3 DNA sequence: TGTGCCAGCAGCTCCGGACAGGATTCTAATGAAAAACTGTTTTTT.